This T cell receptor beta chain comes out of a study of blood T cell repertoires in COVID-19. This table comes from immunoSEQ multiplex PCR, and its TCRdb copy is limited to in-frame clones, with some not included. The sample consists of 200,000 or so clones, 65% to 85% of them appearing once. V gave up 1 base and J gave up 4 bases, with 8 bases separating them. CDR1 is LGHDT, CDR2 YNNKEL, per germline (reference sequence). The CDR3 has 14 residues. The chain joins TRBV3-1 (or the pseudogene TRBV3-2) to TRBJ1-5; D call uncertain. The receptor comes from a man in his 60s with active or convalescent COVID-19. The specimen was peripheral blood. The CDR3 is CASSQGTGNQPQHF. The CDR3 nucleotides are TGTGCCAGCAGCCAAGGAACTGGTAATCAGCCCCAGCATTTT.